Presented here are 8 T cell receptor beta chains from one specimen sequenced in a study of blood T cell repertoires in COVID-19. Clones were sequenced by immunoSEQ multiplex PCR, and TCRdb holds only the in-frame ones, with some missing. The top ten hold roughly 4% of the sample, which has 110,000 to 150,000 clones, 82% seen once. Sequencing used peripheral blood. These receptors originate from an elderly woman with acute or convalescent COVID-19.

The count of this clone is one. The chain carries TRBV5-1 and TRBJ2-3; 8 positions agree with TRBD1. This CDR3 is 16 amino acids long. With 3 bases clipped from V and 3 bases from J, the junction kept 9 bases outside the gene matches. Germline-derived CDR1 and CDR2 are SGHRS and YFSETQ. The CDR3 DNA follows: TGCGCCAGCAGCTCGACAGGGGCAGGGGGTACAGATACGCAGTATTTT. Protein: CASSSTGAGGTDTQYF.

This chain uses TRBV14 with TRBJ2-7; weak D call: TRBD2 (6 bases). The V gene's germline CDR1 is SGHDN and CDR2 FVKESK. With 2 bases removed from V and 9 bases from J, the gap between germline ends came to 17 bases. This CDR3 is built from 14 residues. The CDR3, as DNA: TGTGCCAGCAGCCAAACGGGGGTCCTGCTCGGGCAGTACTTC. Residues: CASSQTGVLLGQYF.

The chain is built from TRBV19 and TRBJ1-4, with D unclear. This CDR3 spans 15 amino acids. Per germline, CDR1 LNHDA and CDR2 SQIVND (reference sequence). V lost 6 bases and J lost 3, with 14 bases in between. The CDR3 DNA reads TGTGCCAGTAGACCCGTGAGTTCGGCTAATGAAAAACTGTTTTTT. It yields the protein CASRPVSSANEKLFF.

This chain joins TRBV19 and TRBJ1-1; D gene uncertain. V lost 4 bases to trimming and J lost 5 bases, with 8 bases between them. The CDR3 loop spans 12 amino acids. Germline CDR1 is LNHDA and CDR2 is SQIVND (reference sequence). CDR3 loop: CASSKRETEAFF. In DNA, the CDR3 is TGTGCCAGTAGTAAAAGAGAAACTGAAGCTTTCTTT.

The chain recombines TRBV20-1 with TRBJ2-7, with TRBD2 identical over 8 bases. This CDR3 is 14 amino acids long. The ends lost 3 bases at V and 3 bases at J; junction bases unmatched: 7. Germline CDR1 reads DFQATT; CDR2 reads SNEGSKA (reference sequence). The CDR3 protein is CSASYGTRGYEQYF. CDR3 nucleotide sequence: TGCAGTGCTAGTTACGGGACTAGGGGCTACGAGCAGTACTTC.

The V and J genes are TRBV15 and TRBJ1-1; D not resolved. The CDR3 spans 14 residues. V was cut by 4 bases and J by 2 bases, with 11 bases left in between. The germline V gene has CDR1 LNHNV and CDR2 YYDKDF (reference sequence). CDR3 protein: CATSNTEINTEAFF. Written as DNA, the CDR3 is TGTGCCACCAGCAACACAGAGATTAACACTGAAGCTTTCTTT. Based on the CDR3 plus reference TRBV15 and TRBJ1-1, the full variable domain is DAMVIQNPRYQVTQFGKPVTLSCSQTLNHNVMYWYQQKSSQAPKLLFHYYDKDFNNEADTPDNFQSRRPNTSFCFLDIRSPGLGDTAMYLCATSNTEINTEAFFGQGTRLTVV.

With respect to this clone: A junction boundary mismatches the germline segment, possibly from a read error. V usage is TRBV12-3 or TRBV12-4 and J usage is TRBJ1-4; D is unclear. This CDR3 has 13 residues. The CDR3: CASSLEPAGDLGF. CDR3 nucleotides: TGTGCCAGCAGTTTAGAGCCAGCAGGTGATTTAGGTTTT.

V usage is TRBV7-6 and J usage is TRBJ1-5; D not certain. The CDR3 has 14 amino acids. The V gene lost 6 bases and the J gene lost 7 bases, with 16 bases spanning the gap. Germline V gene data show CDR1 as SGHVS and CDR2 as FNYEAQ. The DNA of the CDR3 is TGTGCCAGCAGTCTAGAACTTGGGTCCCAGCCCCAGCATTTT. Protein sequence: CASSLELGSQPQHF. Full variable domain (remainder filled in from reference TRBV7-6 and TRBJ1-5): GAGVSQSPRYKVTKRGQDVALRCDPISGHVSLYWYRQALGQGPEFLTYFNYEAQQDKSGLPNDRFSAERPEGSISTLTIQRTEQRDSAMYRCASSLELGSQPQHFGDGTRLSIL.